These T cell receptor beta chains were read from a single sample in a study of shared clonotypes between healthy human individuals. Here immunoSEQ multiplex PCR was the method, and the copy in TCRdb shows in-frame clones only, minus some. The table records under 1,100,000 clones, about 70% of them present only once. The sequencing sample was made of memory CD4+ T cells sorted from blood. These receptors all come from a man aged 18-30 years in good health. Both conserved end residues are part of each CDR3. The D gene is left open where the match is weak. The size field is filled for only some rows; it gives once, few, many or a size class.

clone size: -; J gene: TRBJ2-3; D gene: -; V gene: TRBV11-2; CDR3 protein: CASSRQQGTGDTQYF; CDR3 DNA: TGTGCCAGCAGCCGTCAACAGGGAACTGGGGATACGCAGTATTTT
clone size: -; J gene: TRBJ1-1; D gene: TRBD1; V gene: TRBV18; CDR3 protein: CASSPPDRGLNTEAFF; CDR3 DNA: TGTGCCAGCTCACCCCCGGACAGGGGGCTTAACACTGAAGCTTTCTTT
clone size: -; J gene: TRBJ2-5; D gene: TRBD1; V gene: TRBV9; CDR3 protein: CASSVEQGAGTQYF; CDR3 DNA: TGTGCCAGCAGCGTAGAACAGGGGGCCGGGACCCAGTACTTC
clone size: -; J gene: TRBJ2-1; D gene: -; V gene: TRBV6-6; CDR3 protein: CASSPRDSYNEQFF; CDR3 DNA: TGTGCCAGCAGTCCCCGGGACTCCTACAATGAGCAGTTCTTC
clone size: -; J gene: TRBJ2-7; D gene: TRBD2; V gene: TRBV6-5; CDR3 protein: CASTRSRDYLKQYF; CDR3 DNA: TGTGCCAGCACCCGATCCCGGGACTACCTCAAGCAGTACTTC
clone size: -; J gene: TRBJ2-5; D gene: -; V gene: TRBV18; CDR3 protein: CASSTTQGETQYF; CDR3 DNA: TGTGCCAGCTCCACCACGCAGGGGGAGACCCAGTACTTC
clone size: once; J gene: TRBJ1-2; D gene: TRBD1; V gene: TRBV19; CDR3 protein: CASNDEGGSNYGYTF; CDR3 DNA: TGTGCCAGTAATGATGAAGGGGGCTCTAACTATGGCTACACCTTC
clone size: -; J gene: TRBJ1-4; D gene: -; V gene: TRBV25-1; CDR3 protein: CASSELYVGYGEKLFF; CDR3 DNA: TGTGCCAGCAGTGAACTATATGTGGGGTACGGTGAAAAACTGTTTTTT
clone size: -; J gene: TRBJ2-3; D gene: -; V gene: TRBV5-6; CDR3 protein: CASSLEGGGTDTQYF; CDR3 DNA: TGTGCCAGCAGCTTGGAGGGGGGAGGCACAGATACGCAGTATTTT
clone size: few; J gene: TRBJ2-7; D gene: TRBD2; V gene: TRBV7-2; CDR3 protein: CASSPFGGTSGGLDEQYF; CDR3 DNA: TGTGCCAGCAGCCCATTCGGTGGGACTAGCGGCGGATTGGACGAGCAGTACTTC
clone size: -; J gene: TRBJ1-4; D gene: TRBD1; V gene: TRBV15; CDR3 protein: CATSSGTGTGGEKLFF; CDR3 DNA: TGTGCCACCAGCAGCGGGACCGGGACAGGGGGTGAAAAACTGTTTTTT
clone size: -; J gene: TRBJ2-7; D gene: TRBD2; V gene: TRBV10-3; CDR3 protein: CAIRGGTSSYEQYF; CDR3 DNA: TGTGCCATCAGGGGGGGGACTAGCTCCTACGAGCAGTACTTC
clone size: -; J gene: TRBJ2-3; D gene: -; V gene: TRBV29-1; CDR3 protein: CSGELGDTQYF; CDR3 DNA: TGCAGCGGGGAGCTAGGTGATACGCAGTATTTT
clone size: -; J gene: TRBJ2-1; D gene: TRBD2; V gene: TRBV7-9; CDR3 protein: CASSLGLAGPFSYNEQFF; CDR3 DNA: TGTGCCAGCAGCTTGGGACTAGCGGGACCCTTCTCCTACAATGAGCAGTTCTTC
clone size: -; J gene: TRBJ1-4; D gene: TRBD1; V gene: TRBV6-1; CDR3 protein: CASREGGTFNEKLFF; CDR3 DNA: TGTGCCAGCAGAGAAGGGGGCACCTTTAATGAAAAACTGTTTTTT